Below, one T cell receptor (beta chain) is given with its context. This sample is part of a study of blood T cells in healthy people across ages. Primed by a sample-barcoded 5' primer and a J-beta primer mix, a second PCR proceeded for about 7 to 11 cycles. TCRdb redid the calling of the 5' RACE reads with MiXCR, one entry per CDR3 protein. The sample carries about 1.6 million distinct CDR3 sequences, 30% to 40% recorded once. The receptor was isolated from a woman under 40 in good health. The sequenced sample consisted of blood.

DNA of the CDR3: TGTGCCAGCTCAGACAGGGTTAGGCCGGGAAGCACTGAAGCTTTCTTT. It codes for CASSDRVRPGSTEAFF. The chain uses TRBV28 and TRBJ1-1, with 7 nucleotides matching TRBD1. V dropped 8 bases and J dropped 4; count of bases not matched to a gene: 16. The CDR3 loop spans 16 amino acids. Germline V CDR1 and CDR2: MDHEN, SYDVKM.